Each of the 8 T cell receptor beta chains below was sequenced from the same sample in a study of shared clonotypes between healthy human individuals. Measured with immunoSEQ multiplex PCR; TCRdb has only the in-frame clones, and not every one. The sample consists of over 1.4 million clones, over 95% of them appearing once. The specimen sequenced was naive CD4+ T cells sorted from blood. As to subset: CD45RA+ positively selected. The receptors originated from a young man in good health.

In this sample, this clone turned up once. The gene calls are TRBV29-1 and TRBJ2-3, with D possibly matching TRBD2 (5 bases). This CDR3 has 12 residues. Germline loops: CDR1 SQVTM, CDR2 ANQGSEA. V shed 4 bases and J shed 5 bases, with 10 bases lying between them. The CDR3 reads CSVVEGLDTQYF. The CDR3 region has the DNA TGCAGCGTTGTTGAGGGTCTAGATACGCAGTATTTT.

V gene TRBV11-2 combines with J gene TRBJ2-3; no clear D. The CDR3 runs 12 residues. V lost 3 bases and J lost 5, with 6 bases in between. Per the germline V gene, CDR1 is SGHAT and CDR2 is FQNNGV. Here the CDR3 DNA reads TGTGCCAGCAGCTTGGATAGAGATACGCAGTATTTT. It encodes CASSLDRDTQYF.

V and J are TRBV5-4 and TRBJ2-4; 8 nucleotides align to TRBD1. Germline CDR1 reads SGHNT; CDR2 reads YYREEE (reference sequence). The CDR3 covers 16 residues. V was clipped by 3 bases and J by 5 bases; unmatched bases: 10. CDR3 residues: CASSSGGPRFQNIQYF. The CDR3 DNA reads TGTGCCAGCAGCTCAGGGGGCCCACGATTCCAAAACATTCAGTACTTC.

Comments on this clone: Additional DNA sequences in this sample encode the identical CDR3. The chain links TRBV9 to TRBJ2-5, with a tentative D call TRBD1 (5 bases). The CDR3 is 14 amino acids. Trimming left V 2 bases short and J 2 bases short, with 10 bases between. Germline V gives CDR1 SGDLS, CDR2 YYNGEE. CDR3 coding DNA: TGTGCCAGCAGCGTCCAGGGAACACAAGAGACCCAGTACTTC. Translating it yields CASSVQGTQETQYF. The full variable domain, its missing parts supplied by reference TRBV9 and TRBJ2-5, is DSGVTQTPKHLITATGQRVTLRCSPRSGDLSVYWYQQSLDQGLQFLIQYYNGEERAKGNILERFSAQQFPDLHSELNLSSLELGDSALYFCASSVQGTQETQYFGPGTRLLVL.

V is TRBV6-5 and J is TRBJ1-4; D call uncertain. Germline values: CDR1 MNHEY, CDR2 SVGAGI. The CDR3 runs 14 residues. V dropped 0 bases and J dropped 4 bases, with 6 bases sitting between them. The CDR3 DNA reads TGTGCCAGCAGTTACTCCAGGCTTAATGAAAAACTGTTTTTT. Protein: CASSYSRLNEKLFF.

As for this clone: Germline and junction disagree at one end, which may indicate a read error. The chain links TRBV4-2 to TRBJ2-1, with 9 bases fitting TRBD2. There are 17 residues in the CDR3. Germline V CDR1 and CDR2: LGHNA, YNFKEQ. CDR3 residues: CASSQDLGTSSADEQFF. CDR3 DNA sequence: TGTGCCAGCAGTCAAGATCTAGGGACTAGCTCCGCCGATGAGCAGTTCTTC.

On this clone: Other DNA sequences in this sample translate to the same CDR3. The V call is TRBV28, the J call TRBJ2-7; D may be TRBD1 (5 bases). The ends were cut back, 6 bases at V and 3 bases at J, with 6 bases in the middle. From germline, CDR1 is MDHEN and CDR2 SYDVKM. The CDR3 contains 11 residues. In DNA form, the CDR3 reads TGTGCCAGCAGGACAGTCTACGAGCAGTACTTC. Amino acids: CASRTVYEQYF.

The rearrangement links TRBV7-9 to TRBJ2-5, with 12 bases fitting TRBD1. This CDR3 has 17 residues. Germline V CDR1 and CDR2: SEHNR, FQNEAQ (reference sequence). Losses at the gene ends were 2 bases for V and 1 base for J; bases not matched to a gene: 5. CDR3 in amino acids: CASSLMVGQGAQETQYF. The CDR3 region has the DNA TGTGCCAGCAGCTTAATGGTGGGACAGGGGGCCCAAGAGACCCAGTACTTC.